This TCR beta chain originates from a study of cytomegalovirus exposure and HLA in healthy donors. With regard to this clone: What it recognizes is unknown.

Libraries were prepared by immunoSEQ multiplex PCR; TCRdb keeps only in-frame clonotypes and omits some of them. The data contain about 50,000 clones, about 90% of them singletons. Study outcomes and limitations: Rare TCR sequences predominated, though certain public TCRs were found in many donors.

This TCR was sampled from a woman aged 25-40 years in good health and CMV-seronegative. Sequenced material: PBMCs.

The CDR3 spells CASSASGTGNQPQHF. The CDR3 DNA reads TGTGCCAGCAGCGCCTCCGGGACAGGCAATCAGCCCCAGCATTTT. The chain joins TRBV9 to TRBJ1-5, with 7 bases identical to TRBD1. This CDR3 spans 15 amino acids. The V gene's germline CDR1 is SGDLS and CDR2 YYNGEE. The V and J ends lost 3 bases and 2 bases, in that order; junction bases with no gene match: 5.